The rows below give T cell receptor beta chains drawn from one sample of a study of blood T cells in healthy people across ages. A single record per CDR3 protein comes from TCRdb applying MiXCR to the 5' RACE reads. The sample consists of fewer than 600,000 distinct CDR3 sequences, about 29% of them appearing once. The same specimen was also included in a second study, on T cells of mothers and their children.

The specimen was blood. These receptors originate from a boy between 2 and 10 years old in good health. CDR3s include the opening cysteine and the closing phenylalanine or tryptophan. The D gene is left open where the match is weak. Clone sizes are given selectively: once, few, many, or a class where the clone is expanded.

>TRBV19|TRBD1|TRBJ2-2|-
TGCGCCAGTAATACCAGGGGGCGCCCCGGGGAGCTGTTTTTT
CASNTRGRPGELFF
>TRBV5-1|TRBD1|TRBJ2-5|-
TGCGCCAGCAGGTTAATGGACAGGGGAGAGACCCAGTACTTC
CASRLMDRGETQYF
>TRBV7-8|-|TRBJ2-5|few
TGTGCCAGCAGGCGCTCGGGCCTGGGGAAAGAGACCCAGTACTTC
CASRRSGLGKETQYF
>TRBV29-1|-|TRBJ2-7|few
TGCAGCGTCGCGGGGCTAAGGCAATACTCCTACGAGCAGTACTTC
CSVAGLRQYSYEQYF
>TRBV6-5|-|TRBJ1-1|few
TGTGCCAGCAGTTACTCGAAAGGGGGACGAACACTTGCTGAAGCTTTCTTT
CASSYSKGGRTLAEAFF
>TRBV14|TRBD2|TRBJ2-2|-
TGTGCCAGCAGCATGTGGACTAGCGGGAGCACCGGGGAGCTGTTTTTT
CASSMWTSGSTGELFF
>TRBV7-6|-|TRBJ2-7|few
TGTGCCAGCAGCTTAGCGTCGCACGGCTCCTACAAGCAGTACTTC
CASSLASHGSYKQYF
>TRBV9|-|TRBJ1-6|few
TGTGCCAGCAGCGTGGATCCGGGGCCAACGAATTCACCCCTCCACTTT
CASSVDPGPTNSPLHF
>TRBV6-2/TRBV6-3|TRBD2|TRBJ2-1|few
TGTGCCAGCAGTTACTCCAATCCGCGGGAGGGGGACAATGAGCAGTTCTTC
CASSYSNPREGDNEQFF
>TRBV4-3|TRBD1|TRBJ2-4|few
TGCGCCAGCAGCCAAGGGACAGGGCGGTACATTCAGTACTTC
CASSQGTGRYIQYF